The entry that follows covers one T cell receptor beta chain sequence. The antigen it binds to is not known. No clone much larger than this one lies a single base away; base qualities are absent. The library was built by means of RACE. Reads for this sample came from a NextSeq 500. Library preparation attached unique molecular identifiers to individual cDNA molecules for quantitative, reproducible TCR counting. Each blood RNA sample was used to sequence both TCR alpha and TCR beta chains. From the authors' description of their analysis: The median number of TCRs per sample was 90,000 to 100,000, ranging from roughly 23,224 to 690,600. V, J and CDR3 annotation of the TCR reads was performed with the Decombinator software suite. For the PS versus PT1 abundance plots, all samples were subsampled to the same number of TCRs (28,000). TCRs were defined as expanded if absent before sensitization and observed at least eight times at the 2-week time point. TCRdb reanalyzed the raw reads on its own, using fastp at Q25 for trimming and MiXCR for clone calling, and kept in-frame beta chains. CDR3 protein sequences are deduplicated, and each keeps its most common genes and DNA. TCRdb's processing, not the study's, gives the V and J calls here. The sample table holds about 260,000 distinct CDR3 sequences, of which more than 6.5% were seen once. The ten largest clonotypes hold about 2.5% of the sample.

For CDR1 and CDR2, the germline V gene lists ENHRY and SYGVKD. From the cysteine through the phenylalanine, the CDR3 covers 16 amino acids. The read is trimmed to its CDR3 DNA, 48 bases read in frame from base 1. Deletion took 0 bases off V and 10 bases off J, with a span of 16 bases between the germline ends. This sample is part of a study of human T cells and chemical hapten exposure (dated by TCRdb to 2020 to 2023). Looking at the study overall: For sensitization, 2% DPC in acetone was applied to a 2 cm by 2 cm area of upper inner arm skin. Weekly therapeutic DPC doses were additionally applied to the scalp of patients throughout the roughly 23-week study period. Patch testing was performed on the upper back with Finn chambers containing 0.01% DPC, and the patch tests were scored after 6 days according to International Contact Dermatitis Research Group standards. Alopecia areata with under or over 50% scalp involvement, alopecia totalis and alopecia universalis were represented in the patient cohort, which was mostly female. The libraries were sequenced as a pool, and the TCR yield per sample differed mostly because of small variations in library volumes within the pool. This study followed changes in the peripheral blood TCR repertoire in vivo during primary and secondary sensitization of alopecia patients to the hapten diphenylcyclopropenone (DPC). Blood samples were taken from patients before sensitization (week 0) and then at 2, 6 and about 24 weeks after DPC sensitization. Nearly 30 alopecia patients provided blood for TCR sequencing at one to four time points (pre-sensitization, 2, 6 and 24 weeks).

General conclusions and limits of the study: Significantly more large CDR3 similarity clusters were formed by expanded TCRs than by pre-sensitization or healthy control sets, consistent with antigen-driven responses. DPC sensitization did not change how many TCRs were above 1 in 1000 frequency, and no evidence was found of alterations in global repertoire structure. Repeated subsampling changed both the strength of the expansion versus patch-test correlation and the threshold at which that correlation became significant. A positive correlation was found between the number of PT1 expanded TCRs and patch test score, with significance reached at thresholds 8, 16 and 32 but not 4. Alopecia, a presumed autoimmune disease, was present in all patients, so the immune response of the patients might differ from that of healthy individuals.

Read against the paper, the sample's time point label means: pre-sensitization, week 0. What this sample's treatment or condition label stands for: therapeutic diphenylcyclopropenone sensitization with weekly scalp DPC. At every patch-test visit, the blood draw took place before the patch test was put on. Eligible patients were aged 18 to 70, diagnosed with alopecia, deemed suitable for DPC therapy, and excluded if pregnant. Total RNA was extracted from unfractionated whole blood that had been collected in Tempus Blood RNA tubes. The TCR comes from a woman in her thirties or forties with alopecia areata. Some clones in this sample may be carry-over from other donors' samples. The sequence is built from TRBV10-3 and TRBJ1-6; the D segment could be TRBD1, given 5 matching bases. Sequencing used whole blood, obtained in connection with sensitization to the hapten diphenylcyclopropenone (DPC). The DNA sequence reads TGTGCCATCAGTGAGTCACCTCCGGGACGGGAGTCACCCCTCCACTTT. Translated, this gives CAISESPPGRESPLHF.